This TCR beta chain was identified in a study of blood T cell repertoires in COVID-19. Study overall: Whether acute or convalescent, the COVID-19 samples came from the United States, Italy and Spain. PBMCs, B-cell-depleted T cells, or T cells were the source of the cDNA or gDNA that made up the material.

Study processing details: Reference gene primer amplification gave nucleated cell count estimates. Profiled with immunoSEQ multiplex PCR; TCRdb holds only in-frame clones, not every one. V and J calls plus clone size are reproduced from that table; the DNA served to infer D and trimming. Among around 150,000 clones listed, around 80% were seen once. Input material: peripheral blood. The sequence was obtained from a man in his sixties who had recovered from COVID-19.

Written as DNA, the CDR3 is TGTGCCACCAGCGGGGCCCAGCCCACAGATACGCAGTATTTT. Encoded protein: CATSGAQPTDTQYF. The rearrangement uses TRBV15 and TRBJ2-3, with D possibly TRBD1 on 5 matching bases. This CDR3 contains 14 residues. Germline CDR1 LNHNV, CDR2 YYDKDF (reference sequence). V was pared by 5 bases and J by 2 bases, with 11 bases between.